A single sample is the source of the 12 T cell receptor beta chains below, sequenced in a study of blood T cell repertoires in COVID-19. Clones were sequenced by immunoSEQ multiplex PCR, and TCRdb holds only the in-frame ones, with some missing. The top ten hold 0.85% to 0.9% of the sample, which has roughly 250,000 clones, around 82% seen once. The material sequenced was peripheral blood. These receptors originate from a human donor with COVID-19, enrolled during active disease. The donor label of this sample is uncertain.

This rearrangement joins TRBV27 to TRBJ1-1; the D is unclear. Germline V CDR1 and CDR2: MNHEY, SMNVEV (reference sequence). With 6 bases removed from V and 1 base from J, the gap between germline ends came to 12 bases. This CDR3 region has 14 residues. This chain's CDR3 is CASSPRRENTEAFF. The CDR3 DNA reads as TGTGCCAGCAGCCCAAGACGGGAGAACACTGAAGCTTTCTTT.

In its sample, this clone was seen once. CDR3 sequence: CASSQDSGQGADEQYF. CDR3 bases: TGTGCCAGCAGCCAAGATAGTGGACAGGGTGCCGACGAGCAGTACTTC. This chain links TRBV3-1 (or the pseudogene TRBV3-2) with TRBJ2-7; 8 bases match TRBD1. CDR3 size: 16 residues. CDR1 LGHDT and CDR2 YNNKEL come from the germline V gene (reference sequence). The V segment lost 0 bases and the J segment 5 bases; nucleotides outside the gene matches: 9.

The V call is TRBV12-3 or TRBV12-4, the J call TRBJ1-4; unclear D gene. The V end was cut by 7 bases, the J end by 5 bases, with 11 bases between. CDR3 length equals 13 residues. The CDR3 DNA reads TGTGCCAGCACGTGGGGAGGGAATGAAAAACTGTTTTTT. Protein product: CASTWGGNEKLFF.

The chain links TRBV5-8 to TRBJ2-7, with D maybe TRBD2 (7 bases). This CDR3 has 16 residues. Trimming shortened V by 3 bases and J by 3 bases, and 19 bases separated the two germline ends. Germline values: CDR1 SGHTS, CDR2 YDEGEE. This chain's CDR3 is CASSSVGGGVRYEQYF. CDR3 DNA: TGTGCCAGCAGCTCTGTTGGGGGGGGCGTCCGCTACGAGCAGTACTTC.

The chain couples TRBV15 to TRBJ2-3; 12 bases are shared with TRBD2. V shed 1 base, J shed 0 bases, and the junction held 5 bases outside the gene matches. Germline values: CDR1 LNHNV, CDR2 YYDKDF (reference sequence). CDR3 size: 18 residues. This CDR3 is CATSRGEGTSGSTDTQYF. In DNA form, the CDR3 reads TGTGCCACCAGCAGAGGGGAGGGGACTAGCGGGAGCACAGATACGCAGTATTTT.

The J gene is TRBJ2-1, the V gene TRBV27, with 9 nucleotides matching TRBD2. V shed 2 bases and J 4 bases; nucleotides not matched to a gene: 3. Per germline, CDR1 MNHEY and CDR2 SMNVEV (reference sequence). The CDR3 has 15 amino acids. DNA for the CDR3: TGTGCCAGCAGTTTAGCGGGAGGGGAATACAATGAGCAGTTCTTC. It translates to CASSLAGGEYNEQFF.

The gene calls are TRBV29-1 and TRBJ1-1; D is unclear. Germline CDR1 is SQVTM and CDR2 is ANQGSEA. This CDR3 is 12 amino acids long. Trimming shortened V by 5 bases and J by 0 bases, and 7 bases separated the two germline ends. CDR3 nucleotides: TGCAGCGTTCTACCGTTGAACACTGAAGCTTTCTTT. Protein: CSVLPLNTEAFF.

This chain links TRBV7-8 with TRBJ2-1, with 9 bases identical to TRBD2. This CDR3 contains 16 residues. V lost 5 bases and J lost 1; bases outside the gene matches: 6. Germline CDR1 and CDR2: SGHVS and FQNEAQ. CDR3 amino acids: CASSPKSGRSYNEQFF. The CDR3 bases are TGTGCCAGCAGCCCTAAGAGCGGGAGGTCCTACAATGAGCAGTTCTTC. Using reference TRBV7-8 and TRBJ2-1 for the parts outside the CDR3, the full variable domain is GAGVSQSPRYKVAKRGQDVALRCDPISGHVSLFWYQQALGQGPEFLTYFQNEAQLDKSGLPSDRFFAERPEGSVSTLKIQRTQQEDSAVYLCASSPKSGRSYNEQFFGPGTRLTVL.

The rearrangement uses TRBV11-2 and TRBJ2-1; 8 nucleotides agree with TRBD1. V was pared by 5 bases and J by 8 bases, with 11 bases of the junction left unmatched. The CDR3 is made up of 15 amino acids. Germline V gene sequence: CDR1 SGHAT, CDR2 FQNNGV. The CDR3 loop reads CASSPGSLQGDEQFF. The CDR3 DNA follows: TGTGCCAGCAGCCCCGGGTCCCTACAGGGGGATGAGCAGTTCTTC. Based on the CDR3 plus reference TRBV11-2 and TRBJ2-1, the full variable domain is EAGVAQSPRYKIIEKRQSVAFWCNPISGHATLYWYQQILGQGPKLLIQFQNNGVVDDSQLPKDRFSAERLKGVDSTLKIQPAKLEDSAVYLCASSPGSLQGDEQFFGPGTRLTVL.

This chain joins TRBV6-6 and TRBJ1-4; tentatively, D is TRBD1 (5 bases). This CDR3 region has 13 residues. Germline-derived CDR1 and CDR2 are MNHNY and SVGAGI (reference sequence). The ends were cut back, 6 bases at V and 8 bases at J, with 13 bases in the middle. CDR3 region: CASSRGGGEKLFF. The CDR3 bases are TGTGCCAGCAGCCGGGGGGGAGGGGAAAAACTGTTTTTT.

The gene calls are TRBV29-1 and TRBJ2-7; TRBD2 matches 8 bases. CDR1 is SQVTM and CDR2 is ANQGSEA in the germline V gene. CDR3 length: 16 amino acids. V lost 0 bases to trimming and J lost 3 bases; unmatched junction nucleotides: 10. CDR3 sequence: CSVEDLGSGKGYEQYF. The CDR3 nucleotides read TGCAGCGTTGAAGATCTCGGTAGCGGGAAGGGCTACGAGCAGTACTTC.

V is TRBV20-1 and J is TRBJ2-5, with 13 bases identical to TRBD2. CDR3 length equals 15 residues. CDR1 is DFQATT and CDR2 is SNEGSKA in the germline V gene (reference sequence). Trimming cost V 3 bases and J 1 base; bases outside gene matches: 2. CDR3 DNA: TGCAGTGCTAGTGGGACTAGCGGGATCCAAGAGACCCAGTACTTC. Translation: CSASGTSGIQETQYF.